This T cell receptor beta chain comes out of a study of Ad26.COV2.S vaccination and SARS-CoV-2 variants. General study results and limits: Total responses of T cells may have been underestimated by the analyses of TCR breadth and depth.

As to treatment: roughly 18 received Ad26.COV2.S at low or high dose, single or two shots; 5 received placebo; per-sample allocation not given. Sample collection was performed on day 63 after the first vaccine or placebo injection. Trimming removed 2 bases at V and 5 bases at J, with 12 bases between. Germline CDR1 and CDR2: SGHTA and FQGNSA. This CDR3 contains 14 residues. As to this clone: No antigen is known for it.

The assay was immunoSEQ multiplex PCR, and TCRdb's table has in-frame clones only and misses some. The table has 410,000 or so clones, approximately 90% seen once. The TCR sequence derives from a person between 18 and 65 years old who received the Ad26.COV2.S COVID-19 vaccine or a placebo. The source was peripheral blood, collected in a trial of Ad26.COV2.S vaccine versus placebo. The chain employs TRBV7-2 and TRBJ2-5; D is unclear. This CDR3 is CASSLIRDGETQYF. CDR3 DNA: TGTGCCAGCAGCTTAATAAGGGATGGGGAGACCCAGTACTTC. The full variable domain, completed using reference TRBV7-2 and TRBJ2-5, is GAGVSQSPSNKVTEKGKDVELRCDPISGHTALYWYRQSLGQGLEFLIYFQGNSAPDKSGLPSDRFSAERTGGSVSTLTIQRTQQEDSAVYLCASSLIRDGETQYFGPGTRLLVL.